The 27 T cell receptor beta chains below come from one sample, sequenced in a study of cytomegalovirus exposure and HLA in healthy donors. 60 Vbeta and 13 Jbeta primers were used in PCR. Clones were read by immunoSEQ multiplex PCR, and TCRdb kept only the in-frame ones, dropping some. The top ten hold about 6.3% of the sample, which has roughly 100,000 clones, 83% seen once. The material sequenced was PBMCs. These receptors all stem from a man in his late teens or twenties in good health and CMV-seronegative.

The chain employs TRBV27 and TRBJ2-3; tentatively, D is TRBD1 (5 bases). Germline V gene data show CDR1 as MNHEY and CDR2 as SMNVEV (reference sequence). This CDR3 spans 14 amino acids. V was shortened by 2 bases and J by 2 bases, with 8 bases between the two germline ends. The CDR3 DNA reads as TGTGCCAGCAGTTTACTACAGGCCACAGATACGCAGTATTTT. Translating gives CASSLLQATDTQYF.

This chain joins TRBV7-9 and TRBJ2-7; 11 positions agree with TRBD2. The CDR3 consists of 14 residues. From germline, CDR1 is SEHNR and CDR2 FQNEAQ (reference sequence). The V segment lost 4 bases and the J segment 2 bases; nucleotides outside the gene matches: 1. Written as DNA, the CDR3 is TGTGCCAGCAGCTCGACTAGCGGGGCCTACGAGCAGTACTTC. Its protein is CASSSTSGAYEQYF.

CDR3 bases: TGTGCCAGCAGCCAACAGACAGGCTCTGGAAACACCATATATTTT. Protein product: CASSQQTGSGNTIYF. The chain employs TRBV14 and TRBJ1-3, with D perhaps matching TRBD1 (6 bases). CDR3 length: 15 residues. Germline lookup yields CDR1 SGHDN and CDR2 FVKESK. V was cut by 2 bases and J by 0 bases, with 8 bases left in between. The complete variable domain, with remaining parts taken from reference TRBV14 and TRBJ1-3, reads EAGVTQFPSHSVIEKGQTVTLRCDPISGHDNLYWYRRVMGKEIKFLLHFVKESKQDESGMPNNRFLAERTGGTYSTLKVQPAELEDSGVYFCASSQQTGSGNTIYFGEGSWLTVV.

The rearrangement uses TRBV7-8 and TRBJ1-1; 9 positions match TRBD1. V trimming: 5 bases; J trimming: 3 bases; junction bases outside the gene matches: 4. This CDR3 is 14 amino acids long. Germline assignment: CDR1 SGHVS and CDR2 FQNEAQ. CDR3 residues: CASSLDRGDTEAFF. Here the CDR3 DNA reads TGTGCCAGCAGCCTGGACAGGGGTGACACTGAAGCTTTCTTT.

This chain connects TRBV7-9 to TRBJ1-2; 7 nucleotides match TRBD1. Germline V gene data show CDR1 as SEHNR and CDR2 as FQNEAQ (reference sequence). Losses at the gene ends were 5 bases for V and 4 bases for J; bases not matched to a gene: 4. The length of the CDR3 is 13 residues. This CDR3 is CASSPTGPYGYTF. In DNA, the CDR3 is TGTGCCAGCAGCCCGACAGGGCCCTATGGCTACACCTTC.

The V gene is TRBV5-6, the J gene TRBJ1-1; D ambiguous. Germline V gene data show CDR1 as SGHDT and CDR2 as YYEEEE. V shed 0 bases and J shed 1 base, with 7 bases lying between them. The CDR3 has 14 amino acids. The CDR3 bases are TGTGCCAGCAGCTTGGGACTAAAGAACACTGAAGCTTTCTTT. It yields the protein CASSLGLKNTEAFF.

The chain couples TRBV28 to TRBJ1-2, with TRBD1 identical over 7 bases. This CDR3 region has 18 residues. Germline trimming cut 3 bases from V and 0 bases from J; bases unmatched to any gene: 13. The germline gives CDR1 MDHEN, CDR2 SYDVKM. The CDR3 bases are TGTGCCAGCAGTTTGGGGCCGGACAGGCTAATTGCTAACTATGGCTACACCTTC. Amino acids: CASSLGPDRLIANYGYTF.

In regard to this clone: One end of the junction is discordant with germline, which a read error may explain. The chain combines TRBV7-7 with TRBJ1-3; no clear D. This CDR3 is built from 15 residues. Germline V gene data show CDR1 as SSHAT and CDR2 as FNYEAQ (reference sequence). Written as DNA, the CDR3 is TGTGCTAGCAGCCAAGGGCCCAGCGGAGGAAACACCATATATTTT. Its translation is CASSQGPSGGNTIYF.

J is TRBJ2-3 and V is TRBV2; 8 bases map to TRBD2. Trimming removed 6 bases from V and 2 bases from J; junction bases left unmatched: 13. CDR3 length equals 17 residues. The V gene's germline CDR1 is SNHLY and CDR2 FYNNEI. The DNA of the CDR3 is TGTGCCAGCAGATGTGAACCGGCGGGAGGATACACAGATACGCAGTATTTT. The encoded protein is CASRCEPAGGYTDTQYF.

The genes are TRBV7-9 and TRBJ2-1, with TRBD2 as a possible D gene (5 bases). The CDR3 contains 13 residues. Germline-derived CDR1 and CDR2 are SEHNR and FQNEAQ (reference sequence). Trimming removed 4 bases at V and 10 bases at J, with 14 bases between. Written as DNA, the CDR3 is TGTGCCAGCAGCTGGACCCGGGATTGGGAGCAGTTCTTC. This encodes CASSWTRDWEQFF. The variable domain in full, completed from reference TRBV7-9 and TRBJ2-1, reads DTGVSQNPRHKITKRGQNVTFRCDPISEHNRLYWYRQTLGQGPEFLTYFQNEAQLEKSRLLSDRFSAERPKGSFSTLEIQRTEQGDSAMYLCASSWTRDWEQFFGPGTRLTVL.

This sequence joins TRBV28 and TRBJ2-1, with 12 bases identical to TRBD2. Germline V gives CDR1 MDHEN, CDR2 SYDVKM. The J segment lost 6 bases and the V segment lost 3 bases, leaving 6 bases of the junction unmatched. This CDR3 has 16 amino acids. The CDR3 DNA reads TGTGCCAGCAGTTTCCTAGCGGGAGGGAATAGCAATGAGCAGTTCTTC. It translates to CASSFLAGGNSNEQFF.

As for this clone: At one boundary the junction diverges from the germline segment, which might be a read error. V gene TRBV7-7 combines with J gene TRBJ2-1, with 7 bases identical to TRBD2. The length of the CDR3 is 14 residues. In germline, CDR1 is SSHAT, CDR2 FNYEAQ (reference sequence). CDR3 amino acids: CASSPGTNHREQFF. The CDR3 nucleotides read TGTGCTAGCAGCCCCGGGACTAACCATAGGGAGCAGTTCTTC.

The J gene is TRBJ1-4, the V gene TRBV27, with D maybe TRBD1 (6 bases). Germline V lookup: CDR1 MNHEY, CDR2 SMNVEV (reference sequence). CDR3 length: 14 amino acids. V gave up 5 bases and J gave up 0 bases, with 7 bases separating them. CDR3 in amino acids: CASSGTTTNEKLFF. Here the CDR3 DNA reads TGTGCCAGCAGTGGGACAACAACTAATGAAAAACTGTTTTTT.

The count of this clone is one. J is TRBJ2-1 and V is TRBV12-5, with 9 bases lining up with TRBD1. There are 18 residues in the CDR3. Germline V gene sequence: CDR1 LGHNT, CDR2 FRNRAP. V trimming: 2 bases; J trimming: 3 bases; junction bases outside the gene matches: 11. CDR3 amino acids: CASGLPTGGGQVYNEQFF. The CDR3 coding sequence is TGTGCTAGTGGTTTGCCTACAGGGGGCGGACAAGTCTACAATGAGCAGTTCTTC.

The rearrangement links TRBV28 to TRBJ1-1; the D gene is possibly TRBD1 (5 bases). The germline CDR1 and CDR2 sequences are MDHEN and SYDVKM. This CDR3 is 14 amino acids long. V was shortened by 5 bases and J by 11 bases, with 21 bases between the two germline ends. The CDR3, as DNA: TGTGCCAGCAGTGGCGGGACCCACGAAGGGGAGGCTTTCTTT. The encoded protein is CASSGGTHEGEAFF.

This clone was seen only a few times. The genes are TRBV27 and TRBJ2-7; 9 bases agree with TRBD1. With 6 bases clipped from V and 2 bases from J, the junction kept 8 bases outside the gene matches. The CDR3 is made up of 15 amino acids. Germline-derived CDR1 and CDR2 are MNHEY and SMNVEV (reference sequence). CDR3 in DNA: TGTGCCAGCAGGCTAATGACAGGGGGAACCTACGAGCAGTACTTC. Translating it yields CASRLMTGGTYEQYF.

This clone was counted a few times. The V and J genes are TRBV5-4 and TRBJ1-5; 9 positions match TRBD1. The CDR3 runs 15 residues. J gave up 6 bases and V 4 bases, and 8 bases lay outside the gene matches. The germline CDR1 and CDR2 sequences are SGHNT and YYREEE (reference sequence). CDR3 sequence (DNA): TGTGCCAGCAGCGCCGGGACAGGGATGGGTCAGCCCCAGCATTTT. Protein product: CASSAGTGMGQPQHF.

This clone has just a few counts. V usage is TRBV30 and J usage is TRBJ1-1; 11 bases are shared with TRBD1. The CDR3 sequence is 16 residues long. V lost 2 bases, J lost 4 bases, and 9 bases stayed unmatched. Germline CDR1 GTSNPN, CDR2 SVGIG (reference sequence). CDR3 sequence: CAWSRWRDRGVTEAFF. CDR3 nucleotides: TGTGCCTGGAGTCGTTGGAGGGACAGGGGGGTCACTGAAGCTTTCTTT.

The chain employs TRBV7-6 and TRBJ1-6; D is possibly TRBD1 (6 bases). V shed 5 bases and J shed 6 bases, with 11 bases lying between them. CDR3 size: 14 residues. Germline V CDR1 and CDR2: SGHVS, FNYEAQ. The CDR3 DNA is TGTGCCAGCAGCCCCACAGGGCCTAATTCACCCCTCCACTTT. It is translated as CASSPTGPNSPLHF.

The chain joins TRBV15 to TRBJ2-7, with a possible D match to TRBD2 (7 bases). CDR1 is LNHNV and CDR2 is YYDKDF in the germline V gene (reference sequence). Trimming took 8 bases from V and 5 from J, leaving 13 bases between them. The CDR3 has 12 residues. The CDR3 DNA follows: TGTGCCACCGGGAGGGGGGGCGACGAGCAGTACTTC. Its protein product is CATGRGGDEQYF.

This chain links TRBV19 with TRBJ1-5; D gene unclear. Germline V gene data show CDR1 as LNHDA and CDR2 as SQIVND (reference sequence). Trimming stripped 1 base from V and 2 bases from J, with 12 bases between. The CDR3 extends over 16 amino acids. CDR3 sequence: CASSIAGTSGNQPQHF. The CDR3 region has the DNA TGTGCCAGTAGTATAGCGGGTACCAGTGGCAATCAGCCCCAGCATTTT.

Only one count was recorded for this clone. The V gene is TRBV7-9, the J gene TRBJ1-5; 8 positions agree with TRBD1. The CDR3 has 14 residues. CDR1 and CDR2 (germline): SEHNR, FQNEAQ (reference sequence). J lost 3 bases, V lost 7 bases, and 5 bases had no gene match. The CDR3 DNA is TGTGCCAGCACCACAGGGGGTAACAATCAGCCCCAGCATTTT. It encodes CASTTGGNNQPQHF. Full variable domain (outside the CDR3, taken from reference TRBV7-9 and TRBJ1-5): DTGVSQNPRHKITKRGQNVTFRCDPISEHNRLYWYRQTLGQGPEFLTYFQNEAQLEKSRLLSDRFSAERPKGSFSTLEIQRTEQGDSAMYLCASTTGGNNQPQHFGDGTRLSIL.

This chain joins TRBV28 and TRBJ1-2, with 7 bases identical to TRBD1. With V trimmed by 5 bases and J by 4 bases, 19 bases remained unmatched. This CDR3 contains 18 residues. Germline V CDR1 and CDR2: MDHEN, SYDVKM. CDR3 DNA: TGTGCCAGCAGTGATCAGATTTCGGACAGGTCGGATTTCTATGGCTACACCTTC. Encoded protein: CASSDQISDRSDFYGYTF.

This sequence joins TRBV9 and TRBJ1-5; D is uncertain. Per the germline V gene, CDR1 is SGDLS and CDR2 is YYNGEE. Trimming cost V 2 bases and J 4 bases, with 10 bases left between them. The CDR3 runs 14 residues. Here the CDR3 reads CASSVRTVNQPQHF. In nucleotides, the CDR3 is TGTGCCAGCAGCGTTCGAACAGTAAATCAGCCCCAGCATTTT.

This clone was seen just once. This chain connects TRBV28 to TRBJ2-5; TRBD2 is a possible D gene (5 bases). V was clipped by 7 bases and J by 5 bases, with 17 bases between them. The CDR3 has 14 residues. Germline V gives CDR1 MDHEN, CDR2 SYDVKM. CDR3 bases: TGTGCCAGCACCCCCGGCGGGTCCAAGGAGACCCAGTACTTC. Residues: CASTPGGSKETQYF.

This chain connects TRBV5-1 to TRBJ1-3; no reliable D call. The V end was cut by 3 bases, the J end by 0 bases, with 7 bases between. This CDR3 has 14 residues. Germline V gives CDR1 SGHRS, CDR2 YFSETQ. CDR3 in amino acids: CASSSVYSGNTIYF. Here the CDR3 DNA reads TGCGCCAGCAGCTCAGTTTACTCTGGAAACACCATATATTTT.

To note about this clone: At one end the junction does not follow the germline gene, possibly because of a read error. The chain couples TRBV6-1 to TRBJ1-1; 7 bases are a match to TRBD1. The CDR3 runs 10 residues. Germline CDR1 is MNHNS and CDR2 is SASEGT. The chain's CDR3 is CASSLWDSYF. DNA of the CDR3: TGTGCCAGCAGTCTTTGGGACAGCTACTTT.